This T cell receptor delta chain was documented in a study of gamma-delta chains in newborns, infants, children. Study at large: Microbial exposure reportedly drives polyclonal innate γδ T cell expansion after birth.

Only a few counts were recorded for this clone. TCRdb pairs this DNA with a much larger clone's protein that differs at residue 8, likely a read error; the protein shown was translated from the DNA. V dropped 5 bases and J dropped 0 bases, with 25 bases sitting between them. Germline V gives CDR1 GEAIGNYY, CDR2 EKD. The length of the CDR3 is 21 residues. TCRdb applied CATT to the reads for clone calling. The repertoire holds about 3,400 delta-chain clones, with 0.3% as singletons. Sequenced: blood. The receptor comes from a child who was a newborn, infant or young child, either healthy, febrile or measles-vaccinated (not recorded which). This chain uses TRDV2 with TRDJ3, with D perhaps TRDD3 (5 bases). The CDR3 reads CACAPFYRGSSSSWDTRQMFF. The CDR3 DNA reads as TGTGCCTGTGCCCCATTCTACAGGGGGTCTTCTTCCTCCTGGGACACCCGACAGATGTTTTTC.